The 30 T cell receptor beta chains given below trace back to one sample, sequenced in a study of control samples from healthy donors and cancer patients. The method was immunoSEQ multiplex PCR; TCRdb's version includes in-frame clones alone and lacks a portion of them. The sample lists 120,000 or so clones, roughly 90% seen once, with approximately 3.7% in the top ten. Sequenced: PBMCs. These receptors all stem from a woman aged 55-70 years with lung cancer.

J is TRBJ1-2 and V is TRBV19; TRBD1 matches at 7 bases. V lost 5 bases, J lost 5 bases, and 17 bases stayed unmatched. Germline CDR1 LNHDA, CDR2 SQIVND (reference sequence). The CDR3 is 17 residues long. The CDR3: CASSGPTGTDPLYGYTF. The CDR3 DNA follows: TGTGCCAGTAGTGGTCCGACAGGGACAGACCCTCTATATGGCTACACCTTC.

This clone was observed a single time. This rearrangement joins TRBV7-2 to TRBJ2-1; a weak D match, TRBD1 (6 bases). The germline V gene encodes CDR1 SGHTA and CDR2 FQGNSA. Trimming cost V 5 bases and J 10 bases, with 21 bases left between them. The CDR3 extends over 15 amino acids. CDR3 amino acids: CASSGRHSQGREQFF. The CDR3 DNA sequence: TGTGCCAGCAGCGGACGCCATTCACAGGGCCGGGAGCAGTTCTTC.

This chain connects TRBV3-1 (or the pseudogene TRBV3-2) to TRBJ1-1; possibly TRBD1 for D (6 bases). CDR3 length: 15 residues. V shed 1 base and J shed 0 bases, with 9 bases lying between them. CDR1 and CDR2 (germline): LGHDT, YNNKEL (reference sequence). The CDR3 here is CASSQGTGLNTEAFF. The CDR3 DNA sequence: TGTGCCAGCAGCCAAGGCACAGGGTTGAACACTGAAGCTTTCTTT.

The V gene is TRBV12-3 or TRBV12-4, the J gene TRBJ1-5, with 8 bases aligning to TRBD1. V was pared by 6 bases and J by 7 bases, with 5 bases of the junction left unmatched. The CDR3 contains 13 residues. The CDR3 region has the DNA TGTGCCAGCAGCCGGACAGGGTTGCAGCCCCAGCATTTT. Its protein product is CASSRTGLQPQHF.

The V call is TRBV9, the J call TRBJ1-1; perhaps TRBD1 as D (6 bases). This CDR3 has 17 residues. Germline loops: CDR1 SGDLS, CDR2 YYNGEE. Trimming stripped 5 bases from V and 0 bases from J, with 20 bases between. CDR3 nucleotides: TGTGCCAGCAGTCTCGGACAGTCAGGCTCAATGAACACTGAAGCTTTCTTT. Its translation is CASSLGQSGSMNTEAFF.

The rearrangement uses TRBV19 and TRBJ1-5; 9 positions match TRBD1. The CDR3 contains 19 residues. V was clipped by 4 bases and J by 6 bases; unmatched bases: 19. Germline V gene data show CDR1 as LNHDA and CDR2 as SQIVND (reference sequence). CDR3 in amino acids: CASSRGGIGGQGFAQPQHF. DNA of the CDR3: TGTGCCAGTAGTAGGGGGGGGATCGGAGGACAGGGGTTTGCTCAGCCCCAGCATTTT.

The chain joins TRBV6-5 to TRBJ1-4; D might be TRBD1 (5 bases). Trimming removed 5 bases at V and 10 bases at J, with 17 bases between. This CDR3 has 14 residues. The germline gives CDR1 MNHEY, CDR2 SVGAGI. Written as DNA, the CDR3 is TGTGCCAGCAGTAGAGGCAGGGCTGGGGGAAAACTGTTTTTT. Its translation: CASSRGRAGGKLFF.

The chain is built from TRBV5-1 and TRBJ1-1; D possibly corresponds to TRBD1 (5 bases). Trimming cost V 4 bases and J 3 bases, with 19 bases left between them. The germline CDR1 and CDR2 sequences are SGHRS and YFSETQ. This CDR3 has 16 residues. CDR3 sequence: CASSTPRGTGDTEAFF. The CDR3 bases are TGCGCCAGCAGCACCCCTCGGGGGACGGGCGACACTGAAGCTTTCTTT. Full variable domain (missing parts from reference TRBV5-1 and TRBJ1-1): KAGVTQTPRYLIKTRGQQVTLSCSPISGHRSVSWYQQTPGQGLQFLFEYFSETQRNKGNFPGRFSGRQFSNSRSEMNVSTLELGDSALYLCASSTPRGTGDTEAFFGQGTRLTVV.

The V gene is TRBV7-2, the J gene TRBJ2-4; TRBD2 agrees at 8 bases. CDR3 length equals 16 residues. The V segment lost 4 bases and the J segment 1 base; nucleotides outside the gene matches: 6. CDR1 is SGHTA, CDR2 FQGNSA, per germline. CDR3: CASSYERGRAKNIQYF. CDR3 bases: TGTGCCAGCAGCTACGAGCGGGGGAGGGCCAAAAACATTCAGTACTTC.

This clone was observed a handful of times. The chain's CDR3 is CASSLVGTEAFF. As DNA, the CDR3 is TGTGCCAGCAGCTTGGTCGGCACTGAAGCTTTCTTT. The chain is built from TRBV5-4 and TRBJ1-1; D gene ambiguous. Trimming pared 0 bases from V and 4 bases from J, leaving 4 bases between. The CDR3 length is 12 residues. CDR1 and CDR2 (germline): SGHNT, YYREEE (reference sequence).

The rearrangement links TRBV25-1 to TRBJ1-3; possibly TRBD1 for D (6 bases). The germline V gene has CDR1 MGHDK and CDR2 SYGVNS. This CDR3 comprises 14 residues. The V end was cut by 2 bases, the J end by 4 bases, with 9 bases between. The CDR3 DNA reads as TGTGCCAGCAGTGAAACAGGGATCGGAAACACCATATATTTT. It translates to CASSETGIGNTIYF.

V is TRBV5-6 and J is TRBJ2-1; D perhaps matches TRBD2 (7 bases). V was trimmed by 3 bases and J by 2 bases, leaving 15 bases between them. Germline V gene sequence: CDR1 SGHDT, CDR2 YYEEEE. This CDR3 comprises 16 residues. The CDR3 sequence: CASSYRGGVPYNEQFF. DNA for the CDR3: TGTGCCAGCAGCTACCGCGGGGGCGTCCCCTACAATGAGCAGTTCTTC. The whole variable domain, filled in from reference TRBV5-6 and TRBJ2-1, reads DAGVTQSPTHLIKTRGQQVTLRCSPKSGHDTVSWYQQALGQGPQFIFQYYEEEERQRGNFPDRFSGHQFPNYSSELNVNALLLGDSALYLCASSYRGGVPYNEQFFGPGTRLTVL.

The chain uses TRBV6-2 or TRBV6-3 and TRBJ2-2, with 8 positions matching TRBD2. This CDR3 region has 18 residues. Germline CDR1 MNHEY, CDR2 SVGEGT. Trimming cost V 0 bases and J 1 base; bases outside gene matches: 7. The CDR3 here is CASSYSPAGAQNTGELFF. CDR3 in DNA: TGTGCCAGCAGTTACTCACCAGCGGGGGCCCAGAACACCGGGGAGCTGTTTTTT.

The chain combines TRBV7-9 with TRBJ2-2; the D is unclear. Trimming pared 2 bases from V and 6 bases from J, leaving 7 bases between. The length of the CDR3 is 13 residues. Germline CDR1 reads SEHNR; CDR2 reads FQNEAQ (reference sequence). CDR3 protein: CASSLTGAGELFF. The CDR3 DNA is TGTGCCAGCAGCTTAACCGGAGCCGGGGAGCTGTTTTTT.

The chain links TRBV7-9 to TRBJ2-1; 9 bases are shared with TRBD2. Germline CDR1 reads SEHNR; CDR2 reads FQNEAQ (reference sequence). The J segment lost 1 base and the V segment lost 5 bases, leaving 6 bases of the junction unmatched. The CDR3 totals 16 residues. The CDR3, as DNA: TGTGCCAGCAGCCGCCTGACTAGCGGATCCTACAATGAGCAGTTCTTC. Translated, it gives CASSRLTSGSYNEQFF.

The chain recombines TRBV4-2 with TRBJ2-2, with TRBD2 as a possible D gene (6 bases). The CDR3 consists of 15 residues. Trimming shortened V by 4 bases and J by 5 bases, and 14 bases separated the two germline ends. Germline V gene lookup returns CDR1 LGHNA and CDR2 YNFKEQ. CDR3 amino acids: CASSPQSEGTGELFF. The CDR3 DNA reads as TGTGCCAGCAGCCCACAGTCGGAGGGTACCGGGGAGCTGTTTTTT.

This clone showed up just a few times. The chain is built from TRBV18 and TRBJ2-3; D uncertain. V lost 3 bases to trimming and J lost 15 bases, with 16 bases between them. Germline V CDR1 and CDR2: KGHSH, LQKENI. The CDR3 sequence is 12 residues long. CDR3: CASSPEQYGPYF. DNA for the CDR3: TGTGCCAGCTCACCGGAACAGTATGGCCCATATTTT.

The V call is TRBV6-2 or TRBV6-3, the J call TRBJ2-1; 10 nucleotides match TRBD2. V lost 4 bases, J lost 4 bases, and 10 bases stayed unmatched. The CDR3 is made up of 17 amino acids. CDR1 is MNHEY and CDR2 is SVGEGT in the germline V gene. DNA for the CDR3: TGTGCCAGCAGTTTTAACCCGGGACTAGCGATATACAATGAGCAGTTCTTC. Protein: CASSFNPGLAIYNEQFF.

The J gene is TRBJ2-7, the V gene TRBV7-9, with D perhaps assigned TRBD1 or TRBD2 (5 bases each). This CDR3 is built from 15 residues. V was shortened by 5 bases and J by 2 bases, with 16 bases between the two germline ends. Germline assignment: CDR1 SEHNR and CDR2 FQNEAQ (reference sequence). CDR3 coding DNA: TGTGCCAGCAGCCGCACCGGGACGGCGACCTACGAGCAGTACTTC. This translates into CASSRTGTATYEQYF.

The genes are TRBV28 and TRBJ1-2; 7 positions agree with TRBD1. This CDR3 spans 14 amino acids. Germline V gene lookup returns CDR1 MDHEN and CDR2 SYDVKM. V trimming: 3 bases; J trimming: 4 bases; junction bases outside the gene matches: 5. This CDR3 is CASSFRGGLYGYTF. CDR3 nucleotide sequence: TGTGCCAGCAGTTTTCGAGGGGGCCTCTATGGCTACACCTTC.

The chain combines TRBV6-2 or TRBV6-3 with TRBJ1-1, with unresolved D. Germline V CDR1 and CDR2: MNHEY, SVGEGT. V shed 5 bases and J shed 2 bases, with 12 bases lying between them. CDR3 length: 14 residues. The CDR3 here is CASSDYMSNTEAFF. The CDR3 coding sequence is TGTGCCAGCAGTGACTACATGAGTAACACTGAAGCTTTCTTT.

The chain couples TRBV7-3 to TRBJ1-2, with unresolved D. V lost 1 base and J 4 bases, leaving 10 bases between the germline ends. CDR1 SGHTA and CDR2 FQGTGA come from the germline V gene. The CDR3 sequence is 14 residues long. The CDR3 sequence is CASSLNGDSYGYTF. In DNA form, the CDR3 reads TGTGCCAGCAGCTTAAATGGGGATTCCTATGGCTACACCTTC.

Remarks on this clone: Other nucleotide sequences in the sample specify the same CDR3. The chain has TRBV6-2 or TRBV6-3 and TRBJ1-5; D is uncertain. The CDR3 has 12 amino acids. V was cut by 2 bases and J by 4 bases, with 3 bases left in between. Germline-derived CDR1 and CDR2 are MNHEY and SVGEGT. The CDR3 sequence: CASSYGNQPQHF. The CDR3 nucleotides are TGTGCCAGCAGTTACGGGAATCAGCCCCAGCATTTT.

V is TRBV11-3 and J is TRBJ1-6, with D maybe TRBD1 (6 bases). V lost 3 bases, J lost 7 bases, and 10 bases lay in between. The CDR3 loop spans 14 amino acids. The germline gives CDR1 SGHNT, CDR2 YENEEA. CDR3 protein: CASSLARGNSPLHF. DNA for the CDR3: TGTGCCAGCAGCTTGGCTAGGGGGAATTCACCCCTCCACTTT.

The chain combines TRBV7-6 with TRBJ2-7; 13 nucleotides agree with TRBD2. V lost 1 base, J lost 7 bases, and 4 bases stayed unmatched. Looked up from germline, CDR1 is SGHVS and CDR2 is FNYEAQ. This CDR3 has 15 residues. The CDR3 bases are TGTGCCAGCAGCTTAGGGACTAGCGGGGGTGGTGAGCAGTACTTC. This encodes CASSLGTSGGGEQYF. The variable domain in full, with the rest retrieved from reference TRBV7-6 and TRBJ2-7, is GAGVSQSPRYKVTKRGQDVALRCDPISGHVSLYWYRQALGQGPEFLTYFNYEAQQDKSGLPNDRFSAERPEGSISTLTIQRTEQRDSAMYRCASSLGTSGGGEQYFGPGTRLTVT.

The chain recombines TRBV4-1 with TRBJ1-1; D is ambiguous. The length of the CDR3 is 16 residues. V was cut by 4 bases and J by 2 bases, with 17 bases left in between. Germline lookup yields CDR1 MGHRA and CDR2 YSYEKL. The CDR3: CASSRVTADRNTEAFF. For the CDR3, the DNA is TGCGCCAGCAGCCGAGTGACTGCAGATAGAAACACTGAAGCTTTCTTT.

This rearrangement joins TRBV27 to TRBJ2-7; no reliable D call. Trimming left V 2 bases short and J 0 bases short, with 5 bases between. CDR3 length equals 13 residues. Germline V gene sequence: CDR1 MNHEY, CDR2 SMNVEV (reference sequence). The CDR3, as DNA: TGTGCCAGCAGTTTACAGGTCTCCTACGAGCAGTACTTC. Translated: CASSLQVSYEQYF.

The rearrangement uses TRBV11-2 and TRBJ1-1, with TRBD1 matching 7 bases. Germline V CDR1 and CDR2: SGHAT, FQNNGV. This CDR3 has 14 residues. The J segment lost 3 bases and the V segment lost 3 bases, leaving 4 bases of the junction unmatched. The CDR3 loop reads CASSLNQGDTEAFF. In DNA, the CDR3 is TGTGCCAGCAGCTTGAATCAGGGGGACACTGAAGCTTTCTTT.

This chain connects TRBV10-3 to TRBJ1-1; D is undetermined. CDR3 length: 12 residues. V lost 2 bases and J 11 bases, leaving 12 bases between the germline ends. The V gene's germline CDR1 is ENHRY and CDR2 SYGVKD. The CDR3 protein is CAISEVEGWAFF. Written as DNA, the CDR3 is TGTGCCATCAGTGAGGTGGAGGGATGGGCTTTCTTT.

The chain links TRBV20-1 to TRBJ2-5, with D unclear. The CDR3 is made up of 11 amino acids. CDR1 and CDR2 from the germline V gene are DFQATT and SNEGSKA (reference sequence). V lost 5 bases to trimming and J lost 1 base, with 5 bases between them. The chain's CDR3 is CSAPLQETQYF. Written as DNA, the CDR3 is TGCAGTGCTCCGCTCCAAGAGACCCAGTACTTC.